This T cell receptor beta chain was observed in a study of shared clonotypes between healthy human individuals. On this clone: Its specificity is not known.

Study-level findings and limits: Depth was large, yet rarefaction showed that sorted-subset sequencing was incomplete.

This CDR3 comprises 14 residues. In germline, CDR1 is MNHEY, CDR2 SMNVEV (reference sequence). Trimming left V 1 base short and J 7 bases short, with 13 bases between. TCRdb's copy holds only in-frame clones and misses some; the assay was immunoSEQ multiplex PCR. In the table there are around 980,000 clones, 78% of which are singletons. This receptor was identified in a man aged 18 to 30 in good health. Some clones in this sample may be carry-over from other donors' samples. The sequencing input was memory CD4+ T cells from PBMCs. Subset in this sample: CD45RA-negative fraction. The rearrangement links TRBV27 to TRBJ1-2, with a tentative D call TRBD1 (6 bases). The CDR3 region has the DNA TGTGCCAGCAGTTTATTATCGGGGGCCTCTGGCTACACCTTC. It encodes CASSLLSGASGYTF.